The clone carrying this T cell receptor (beta chain) occurred a few times. This specimen comes from a study of identical twins. One entry per CDR3 protein, called by TCRdb with MiXCR from the 5' RACE reads. The sample has more than 1.5 million distinct CDR3 sequences, 25% to 35% seen once. The CDR3 spans 16 residues. Per the germline V gene, CDR1 is SGHRS and CDR2 is YFSETQ. V lost 1 base and J lost 2, with 15 bases in between. Sequenced sample: cord blood. The chain recombines TRBV5-1 with TRBJ1-2; D may be TRBD1 (6 bases). This clonotype originated in a newborn girl in good health. CDR3 nucleotide sequence: TGCGCCAGCAGCTTGAAGTACGACAGGTGGAACTATGGCTACACCTTC. Translated, it gives CASSLKYDRWNYGYTF.